The 10 T cell receptor beta chains listed next were all sequenced from one sample in a study of metastatic and nonmetastatic thyroid tumors. TCRdb called clones again from the PCR reads with MiXCR. Altogether about 70,000 clones are present, 18% being singletons, with the ten largest covering roughly 13%. All patients were untreated before thyroid surgery. Sample: blood. The source is a female donor with papillary thyroid cancer or a benign thyroid nodule (not recorded which). Some clones in this sample may be carry-over from other donors' samples.

Regarding this clone: A much larger clone differs from this one at a single base, so this may be a read error. The chain carries TRBV10-3 and TRBJ2-3; a weak D match, TRBD1 (5 bases). Per germline, CDR1 ENHRY and CDR2 SYGVKD. The CDR3 has 14 residues. Trimming pared 7 bases from V and 3 bases from J, leaving 14 bases between. The CDR3 coding sequence is TGTGCCATCACCAACGGAAAGGGGACAGATACGCAGTATTTT. Residues: CAITNGKGTDTQYF.

For this clone: This same CDR3 is encoded by further DNA sequences in the sample. CDR3 bases: TGCAGCGTAGTGACAGACTATGGCTACACCTTC. Protein sequence: CSVVTDYGYTF. This chain uses TRBV29-1 with TRBJ1-2, with D possibly being TRBD1 (5 bases). V dropped 6 bases and J dropped 3 bases, with 8 bases sitting between them. The CDR3 consists of 11 residues. Germline assignment: CDR1 SQVTM and CDR2 ANQGSEA.

This clone was picked up many times. The rearrangement uses TRBV18 and TRBJ2-7; no firm D call. Trimming pared 2 bases from V and 0 bases from J, leaving 8 bases between. The CDR3 consists of 14 residues. From germline, CDR1 is KGHSH and CDR2 LQKENI. The DNA for the CDR3 is TGTGCCAGCTCACCAGGAATTAGCTCCTACGAGCAGTACTTC. Protein: CASSPGISSYEQYF.

Many counts were recorded for this clone. This same CDR3 is encoded by further DNA sequences in the sample. The CDR3 here is CASSLGGSSYEQYF. The CDR3 DNA follows: TGTGCCAGCAGTTTAGGGGGGAGCTCCTACGAGCAGTACTTC. The chain links TRBV12-3 or TRBV12-4 to TRBJ2-7; D tentatively fits TRBD1 or TRBD2 (5 bases each). CDR3 length equals 14 residues. V lost 1 base and J lost 0, with 7 bases in between.

The chain combines TRBV6-8 with TRBJ2-7; perhaps TRBD1 as D (5 bases). Per the germline V gene, CDR1 is MNHGY and CDR2 is SAAAGT. The CDR3 spans 18 residues. V was cut by 4 bases and J by 5 bases, with 27 bases left in between. The CDR3 bases are TGTGCCAGCAGTTCCCCCAGCTTTCAGGGCGTCTCTACTGACGAGCAGTACTTC. Translation gives CASSSPSFQGVSTDEQYF.

In its sample, this clone was seen a few times. The chain links TRBV7-2 to TRBJ2-2; D unresolved. This CDR3 contains 15 residues. V lost 1 base and J 6 bases, leaving 12 bases between the germline ends. Germline CDR1 SGHTA, CDR2 FQGNSA. DNA for the CDR3: TGTGCCAGCAGCTTAGGGATGTCGTCCCCCGGGGAGCTGTTTTTT. Amino acid sequence: CASSLGMSSPGELFF.

This clone has only a few counts. As DNA, the CDR3 is TGTGCCAGCCACAGGGGGCAGGGTGGCTACACCTTC. Translating it yields CASHRGQGGYTF. This rearrangement joins TRBV6-1 to TRBJ1-2, with 9 bases matching TRBD1. V trimming: 8 bases; J trimming: 7 bases; junction bases outside the gene matches: 5. The CDR3 runs 12 residues. Per the germline V gene, CDR1 is MNHNS and CDR2 is SASEGT.

This clone was counted many times. The V gene is TRBV19, the J gene TRBJ2-3; no firm D call. The CDR3 is 16 residues long. Trimming removed 7 bases at V and 4 bases at J, with 21 bases between. Germline CDR1 is LNHDA and CDR2 is SQIVND (reference sequence). CDR3: CASTTTPVYPPDTQYF. The DNA of the CDR3 is TGTGCCAGTACCACCACCCCCGTATACCCCCCAGATACGCAGTATTTT.

Notes on this clone: A much larger clone lies one base from this, so it may be a read error. This chain uses TRBV6-6 with TRBJ2-5; no clear D. The germline gives CDR1 MNHNY, CDR2 SVGAGI (reference sequence). CDR3 length equals 11 residues. The CDR3 DNA is TGTGCCAGCAGTTACCTTGAGACCCAGTGCTTC. This codes for CASSYLETQCF.

This clone was detected ten times or more. The gene calls are TRBV6-4 and TRBJ2-1; D not resolved. Germline assignment: CDR1 MRHNA and CDR2 SNTAGT. V gave up 4 bases and J gave up 0 bases, with 16 bases separating them. The CDR3 loop spans 17 amino acids. The CDR3 loop reads CASSAARGRSSYNEQFF. CDR3 DNA: TGTGCCAGCAGTGCCGCCCGTGGCAGGAGCTCCTACAATGAGCAGTTCTTC.